This TCR beta chain is from a study of T cells in Graves' hyperthyroidism and ophthalmopathy. Study-wide points: Classification by a 13 V-J model distinguished ophthalmopathy from stable hyperthyroidism. Prediction of ophthalmopathy progression came a median around 6 months pre-onset.

Amplification yielded TCR beta CDR3 regions, with RNA transcripts as the source. TCR CDR3 regions were first amplified by RT-PCR with HTBI primers. TCRdb reprocessed the multiplex PCR reads via MiXCR and lists one record per CDR3 protein. The sample contains approximately 590,000 distinct CDR3 sequences, around 14% of which appear only once. Many counts were recorded for this clonotype. Its antigen is currently unknown. One end of the junction does not line up with germline, which may come from a read error. CDR3 length: 14 residues. The germline gives CDR1 SGHRS, CDR2 YFSETQ. The TCR was taken from a woman in her 30s with Graves' hyperthyroidism. J is TRBJ2-3 and V is TRBV5-1; possibly TRBD2 for D (6 bases). The material sequenced was blood. The chain's CDR3 is CASSLTGVTDTQYF. DNA for the CDR3: TGTGCCAGCAGCCTCACGGGAGTCACGGATACGCAGTATTTT.